This TCR beta chain was documented in a study of T cell responses to AZD1222 COVID-19 vaccine. Comments on this clone: No antigen is known for it.

The V end lost 6 bases, the J end lost 4 bases, and 15 bases lay between the germline ends. The CDR3 has 14 amino acids. Germline assignment: CDR1 LGHDT and CDR2 YNNKEL (reference sequence). Notes on the study in general: Across the whole spike, CD4 TCRs peaked at regions 160-218 and 743-854. Repertoires were obtained solely post-peak T cell response.

Sequencing used immunoSEQ multiplex PCR; TCRdb keeps in-frame clones, though not all of them. The table lists 75,000 to 100,000 clones, 88% of them singletons. Sequences were derived from peripheral blood, sampled on day 0 of AZD1222 vaccination. This TCR was recovered from an adult in good health. The rearrangement links TRBV3-1 (or the pseudogene TRBV3-2) to TRBJ1-2; tentatively, D is TRBD1 (5 bases). CDR3 bases: TGTGCCAGCAGACCCCTTGGAGGGACCTATGGCTACACCTTC. It translates to CASRPLGGTYGYTF.